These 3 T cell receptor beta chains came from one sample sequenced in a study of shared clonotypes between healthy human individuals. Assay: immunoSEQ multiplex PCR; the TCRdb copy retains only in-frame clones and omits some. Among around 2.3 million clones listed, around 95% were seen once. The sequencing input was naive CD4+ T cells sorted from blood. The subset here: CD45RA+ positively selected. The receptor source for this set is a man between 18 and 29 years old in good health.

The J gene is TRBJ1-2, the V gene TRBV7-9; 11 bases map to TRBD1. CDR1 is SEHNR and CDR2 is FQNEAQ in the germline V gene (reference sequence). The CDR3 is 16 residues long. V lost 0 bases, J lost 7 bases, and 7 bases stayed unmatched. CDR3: CASSLAVTGTGGGYTF. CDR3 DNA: TGTGCCAGCAGCTTAGCGGTGACCGGGACAGGGGGTGGCTACACCTTC.

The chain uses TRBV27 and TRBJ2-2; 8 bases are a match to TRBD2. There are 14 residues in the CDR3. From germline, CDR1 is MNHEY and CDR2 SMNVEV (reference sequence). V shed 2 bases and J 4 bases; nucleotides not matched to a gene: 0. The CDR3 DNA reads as TGTGCCAGCAGTTTACTAGCGGGCACCGGGGAGCTGTTTTTT. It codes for CASSLLAGTGELFF.

The chain's CDR3 is CASSESRRGLSFANTGELFF. CDR3 bases: TGCGCCAGCAGTGAGTCGAGGAGGGGACTATCTTTTGCGAACACCGGGGAGCTGTTTTTT. This chain joins TRBV10-2 and TRBJ2-2; 7 bases line up with TRBD2. Germline assignment: CDR1 WSHSY and CDR2 SAAADI. V dropped 0 bases and J dropped 0; count of bases not matched to a gene: 13. The CDR3 has 20 residues.